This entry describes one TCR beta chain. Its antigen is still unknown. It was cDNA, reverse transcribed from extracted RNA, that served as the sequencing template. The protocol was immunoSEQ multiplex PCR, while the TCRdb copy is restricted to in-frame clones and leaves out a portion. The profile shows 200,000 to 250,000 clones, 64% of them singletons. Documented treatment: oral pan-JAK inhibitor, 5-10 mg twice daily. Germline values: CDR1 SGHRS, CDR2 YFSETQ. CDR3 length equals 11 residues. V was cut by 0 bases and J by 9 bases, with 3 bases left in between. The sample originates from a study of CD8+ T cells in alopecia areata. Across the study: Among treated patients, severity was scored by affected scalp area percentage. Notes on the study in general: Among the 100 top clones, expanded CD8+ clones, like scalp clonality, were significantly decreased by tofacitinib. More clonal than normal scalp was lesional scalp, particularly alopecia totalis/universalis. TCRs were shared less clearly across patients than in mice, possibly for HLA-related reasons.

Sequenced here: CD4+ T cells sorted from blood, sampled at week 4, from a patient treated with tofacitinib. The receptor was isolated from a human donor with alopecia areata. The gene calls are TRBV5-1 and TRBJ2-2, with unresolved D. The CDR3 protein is CASSLERELFF. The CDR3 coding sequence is TGCGCCAGCAGCTTGGAAAGGGAGCTGTTTTTT.